Following are 6 T cell receptor beta chains from one sample sequenced in a study of CD8 T cells in Susac syndrome. It was with random hexamers that 0.5 to 1 ug RNA was reverse transcribed. TCRdb fed the immunoSEQ multiplex PCR reads into MiXCR, producing one record per CDR3 protein. The profile shows 150,000 or so distinct CDR3 sequences, about 96% of them singletons. Sequencing used CD4+ T cells from PBMCs. These receptors came from a human donor with Susac syndrome.

The rearrangement uses TRBV2 and TRBJ2-7; 11 bases agree with TRBD2. Germline CDR1 reads SNHLY; CDR2 reads FYNNEI. Losses at the gene ends were 8 bases for V and 4 bases for J; bases not matched to a gene: 7. The CDR3 length is 14 residues. CDR3 region: CASLRLAGSYEQYF. The CDR3 DNA reads TGTGCCAGCTTGCGACTAGCGGGGAGTTACGAGCAGTACTTC.

A single count supports this clonotype. V usage is TRBV7-9 and J usage is TRBJ2-7; TRBD1 agrees at 7 bases. The CDR3 runs 14 residues. Unmatched junction bases numbered 4, after V lost 4 bases and J lost 1 base. Germline V gene lookup returns CDR1 SEHNR and CDR2 FQNEAQ (reference sequence). CDR3 in DNA: TGTGCCAGCAGCTACGGGACAGCTTCCTACGAGCAGTACTTC. Translating it yields CASSYGTASYEQYF.

V is TRBV7-2 and J is TRBJ2-1; D is unresolved. The CDR3 is 13 residues long. The germline V and J ends were trimmed by 3 bases and 8 bases, with 11 bases remaining between them. Germline V CDR1 and CDR2: SGHTA, FQGNSA. This CDR3 reads CASSFYRGDEQFF. The CDR3 region has the DNA TGTGCCAGCAGCTTTTATCGTGGCGATGAGCAGTTCTTC.

The chain combines TRBV5-1 with TRBJ2-1, with TRBD1 identical over 9 bases. The J segment lost 7 bases and the V segment lost 4 bases, leaving 6 bases of the junction unmatched. The germline CDR1 and CDR2 sequences are SGHRS and YFSETQ. The CDR3 runs to 14 residues. The CDR3: CASSLGTGLNEQFF. CDR3 in DNA: TGCGCCAGCAGCCTGGGGACAGGGTTAAATGAGCAGTTCTTC.

This clonotype showed up just once. The chain links TRBV29-1 to TRBJ2-1, with 7 bases that match TRBD2. Germline V gene sequence: CDR1 SQVTM, CDR2 ANQGSEA. This CDR3 has 14 amino acids. V gave up 7 bases and J gave up 2 bases; unmatched junction bases: 8. The CDR3 DNA follows: TGCAGCGCCGATTTGGCGGGGGCCTACAATGAGCAGTTCTTC. This codes for CSADLAGAYNEQFF.

The table lists this clonotype with a few counts. The chain uses TRBV25-1 and TRBJ2-7; tentatively, D is TRBD2 (5 bases). The CDR3 has 14 amino acids. The V gene's germline CDR1 is MGHDK and CDR2 SYGVNS. Between the trimmed V and J ends, which lost 0 bases and 5 bases, there was a span of 11 bases. CDR3 protein: CASSEYDTRHEQYV. The CDR3 nucleotides read TGTGCCAGCAGTGAATATGATACTAGACACGAGCAGTACGTC.